The 2 T cell receptor beta chains below were found in one sample sequenced in a study of blood T cell repertoires in COVID-19. The assay was immunoSEQ multiplex PCR, and TCRdb's table has in-frame clones only and misses some. The data show some 170,000 clones, about 78% seen once. The material sequenced was PBMCs or T cells enriched from blood (not recorded which). Receptors were obtained from a woman aged 45-65 years who had recovered from COVID-19.

The chain carries TRBV3-1 (or the pseudogene TRBV3-2) and TRBJ2-3; D unresolved. The length of the CDR3 is 15 residues. Trimming pared 0 bases from V and 2 bases from J, leaving 9 bases between. Per germline, CDR1 LGHDT and CDR2 YNNKEL (reference sequence). The CDR3 nucleotides are TGTGCCAGCAGCCAAGATAGTATTTTCACAGATACGCAGTATTTT. It translates to CASSQDSIFTDTQYF.

This clone was observed once. The V call is TRBV14, the J call TRBJ2-7; 10 bases map to TRBD2. The germline gives CDR1 SGHDN, CDR2 FVKESK. The J segment lost 6 bases and the V segment lost 3 bases, leaving 5 bases of the junction unmatched. This CDR3 region has 14 residues. The CDR3 sequence: CASSHRPSGSEQYF. The CDR3 DNA reads as TGTGCCAGCAGCCACCGGCCTAGCGGGAGCGAGCAGTACTTC.